Following are 29 T cell receptor beta chains from one sample sequenced in a study of blood T cell repertoires in COVID-19. Data came from immunoSEQ multiplex PCR; TCRdb stores just in-frame clones and leaves some out. The repertoire includes 40,000 to 55,000 clones, 90% of them detected once, and more than 7.5% sits in the top ten. The source material was peripheral blood. These receptors came from a woman aged 80 or over with acute or convalescent COVID-19.

The chain has TRBV11-2 and TRBJ2-7; D may be TRBD2 (5 bases). Germline V lookup: CDR1 SGHAT, CDR2 FQNNGV. V dropped 5 bases and J dropped 2 bases, with 19 bases sitting between them. This CDR3 has 16 residues. Here the CDR3 DNA reads TGTGCCAGCAGCCGCCATCGGAGCGGAAGGGCCTACGAGCAGTACTTC. Its translation: CASSRHRSGRAYEQYF.

The CDR3 DNA reads TGTGCCAGCAGACGACTAGCGGGAGCAAAACAAGAGACCCAGTACTTC. Its protein is CASRRLAGAKQETQYF. The genes are TRBV6-6 and TRBJ2-5; 12 bases align to TRBD2. Germline lookup yields CDR1 MNHNY and CDR2 SVGAGI (reference sequence). Trimming at V came to 6 bases and at J to 2 bases, leaving 7 bases not matched to a gene. CDR3 size: 16 residues.

The rearrangement links TRBV18 to TRBJ2-1; 10 bases align to TRBD1. CDR1 is KGHSH, CDR2 LQKENI, per germline. With V trimmed by 2 bases and J by 3 bases, 4 bases remained unmatched. The CDR3 has 16 residues. CDR3 sequence reads: CASSPGWTGGYNEQFF. In DNA, the CDR3 is TGTGCCAGCTCACCAGGTTGGACAGGGGGCTACAATGAGCAGTTCTTC.

This clone was recorded a few times. The rearrangement links TRBV2 to TRBJ1-5; unclear D gene. The germline gives CDR1 SNHLY, CDR2 FYNNEI. Trimming removed 3 bases from V and 4 bases from J, with 19 bases in between. This CDR3 spans 17 amino acids. The CDR3 loop reads CASSDLTGYRENQPQHF. CDR3 coding DNA: TGTGCCAGCAGTGACCTGACGGGATACCGGGAGAATCAGCCCCAGCATTTT.

The V gene is TRBV5-1, the J gene TRBJ1-3, with D possibly matching TRBD1 (6 bases). Germline values: CDR1 SGHRS, CDR2 YFSETQ. Trimming pared 4 bases from V and 2 bases from J, leaving 16 bases between. The CDR3 runs to 16 residues. The CDR3: CASSATGTQAGNTIYF. For the CDR3, the DNA is TGCGCCAGCAGCGCCACCGGGACACAAGCTGGAAACACCATATATTTT.

The V and J genes are TRBV18 and TRBJ1-3; D is possibly TRBD1 (6 bases). Germline lookup yields CDR1 KGHSH and CDR2 LQKENI. V dropped 6 bases and J dropped 4 bases, with 16 bases sitting between them. The CDR3 consists of 15 residues. The CDR3 nucleotides read TGTGCCAGCTCGCCTACGGACAGAACGGGAAACACCATATATTTT. It specifies CASSPTDRTGNTIYF.

The rearrangement links TRBV6-2 or TRBV6-3 to TRBJ1-6; D unclear. Trimming cost V 5 bases and J 10 bases, with 18 bases left between them. The length of the CDR3 is 15 residues. CDR1 is MNHEY, CDR2 SVGEGT, per germline. For the CDR3, the DNA is TGTGCCAGCAGTCAGCAGTCCCCGACTTACTCACCCCTCCACTTT. As protein: CASSQQSPTYSPLHF.

The chain is built from TRBV27 and TRBJ2-1; TRBD2 might be the D (6 bases). Germline CDR1 and CDR2: MNHEY and SMNVEV (reference sequence). This CDR3 contains 14 residues. Trimming removed 4 bases at V and 10 bases at J, with 17 bases between. Here the CDR3 reads CASSSPLAGTEQFF. CDR3 sequence (DNA): TGTGCCAGCAGTTCCCCCCTGGCGGGAACGGAGCAGTTCTTC.

The V and J genes are TRBV27 and TRBJ1-2; TRBD1 agrees at 9 bases. The CDR3 totals 15 residues. Trimming removed 8 bases from V and 8 bases from J; junction bases left unmatched: 15. CDR1 is MNHEY and CDR2 is SMNVEV in the germline V gene (reference sequence). CDR3 DNA sequence: TGTGCCAGCGGATCGTTGGGACAGGGTATCAACGGCTACACCTTC. Translated: CASGSLGQGINGYTF.

The sample holds one count of this clone. The gene calls are TRBV6-5 and TRBJ1-1, with D perhaps matching TRBD1 (6 bases). The length of the CDR3 is 15 residues. The germline CDR1 and CDR2 sequences are MNHEY and SVGAGI. Between the trimmed V and J ends, which lost 7 bases and 0 bases, there was a span of 15 bases. The CDR3 here is CASKEDSNLNTEAFF. DNA of the CDR3: TGTGCCAGCAAGGAGGACAGTAACTTGAACACTGAAGCTTTCTTT.

The chain links TRBV5-4 to TRBJ2-1, with D perhaps matching TRBD2 (6 bases). Germline-derived CDR1 and CDR2 are SGHNT and YYREEE (reference sequence). The CDR3 consists of 15 residues. Trimming shortened V by 4 bases and J by 0 bases, and 11 bases separated the two germline ends. CDR3 protein: CASSGAGGSYNEQFF. Written as DNA, the CDR3 is TGTGCCAGCAGCGGAGCGGGTGGCTCCTACAATGAGCAGTTCTTC.

V is TRBV29-1 and J is TRBJ2-7; 7 nucleotides agree with TRBD1. CDR3 length: 14 residues. Trimming removed 7 bases from V and 3 bases from J; junction bases left unmatched: 12. Germline lookup yields CDR1 SQVTM and CDR2 ANQGSEA. The CDR3 coding sequence is TGCAGCGGTTTGGACCCGCGACAGGGCTACGAGCAGTACTTC. This translates into CSGLDPRQGYEQYF.

The V call is TRBV6-1, the J call TRBJ2-1; tentative D call: TRBD1 (5 bases). The CDR3 spans 15 residues. Trimming stripped 3 bases from V and 1 base from J, with 10 bases between. Germline values: CDR1 MNHNS, CDR2 SASEGT. The CDR3 nucleotides read TGTGCCAGCAGTGAGTCTAGACAGTCCTACAATGAGCAGTTCTTC. As protein: CASSESRQSYNEQFF.

The chain recombines TRBV5-1 with TRBJ1-4; 7 bases fit TRBD1. Germline V CDR1 and CDR2: SGHRS, YFSETQ. V lost 3 bases to trimming and J lost 3 bases; unmatched junction nucleotides: 2. The CDR3 spans 14 residues. For the CDR3, the DNA is TGCGCCAGCAGCTGGACAGGTTCTAATGAAAAACTGTTTTTT. Protein sequence: CASSWTGSNEKLFF.

The J gene is TRBJ2-4, the V gene TRBV7-6; weak D call: TRBD2 (6 bases). Trimming removed 5 bases from V and 9 bases from J, with 20 bases in between. The germline V gene encodes CDR1 SGHVS and CDR2 FNYEAQ. The CDR3 covers 15 residues. This chain's CDR3 is CASSPTLGLGGIQYF. DNA of the CDR3: TGTGCCAGCAGCCCCACGCTGGGCCTCGGGGGCATTCAGTACTTC. Filled out from reference TRBV7-6 and TRBJ2-4, the complete variable domain reads GAGVSQSPRYKVTKRGQDVALRCDPISGHVSLYWYRQALGQGPEFLTYFNYEAQQDKSGLPNDRFSAERPEGSISTLTIQRTEQRDSAMYRCASSPTLGLGGIQYFGAGTRLSVL.

The rearrangement links TRBV5-1 to TRBJ1-2; D may be TRBD1 (6 bases). In germline, CDR1 is SGHRS, CDR2 YFSETQ. Deletions cut 1 base from V and 5 bases from J, with 15 bases between. The CDR3 is made up of 15 amino acids. CDR3 DNA sequence: TGCGCCAGCAGCTTGACCCCAGAGACAGGTTATGGCTACACCTTC. This codes for CASSLTPETGYGYTF.

This clone appeared a few times. V gene TRBV6-5 combines with J gene TRBJ1-2; 10 nucleotides align to TRBD1. V trimming: 10 bases; J trimming: 3 bases; junction bases outside the gene matches: 8. CDR1 and CDR2 from the germline V gene are MNHEY and SVGAGI. This CDR3 contains 14 residues. This CDR3 reads CATRSGQGDYGYTF. The CDR3 DNA reads as TGTGCCACTCGATCTGGACAGGGGGACTATGGCTACACCTTC.

The chain uses TRBV6-2 or TRBV6-3 and TRBJ2-3; TRBD2 aligns across 11 bases. Trimming removed 2 bases from V and 4 bases from J; junction bases left unmatched: 11. The CDR3 spans 18 residues. Germline V gene sequence: CDR1 MNHEY, CDR2 SVGEGT. The CDR3 sequence is CASSYRGQTSGRADTQYF. In DNA form, the CDR3 reads TGTGCCAGCAGTTACAGGGGGCAAACTAGCGGGAGAGCAGATACGCAGTATTTT.

This chain links TRBV19 with TRBJ1-3; 9 bases map to TRBD1. Germline V gene sequence: CDR1 LNHDA, CDR2 SQIVND (reference sequence). Trimming took 2 bases from V and 4 from J; bases not matched to a gene: 6. This CDR3 contains 16 residues. CDR3 region: CASSISGTGHGNTIYF. The CDR3 region has the DNA TGTGCCAGTAGTATATCCGGGACAGGGCACGGAAACACCATATATTTT.

V gene TRBV5-1 combines with J gene TRBJ2-1, with 12 bases that match TRBD2. CDR1 and CDR2 from the germline V gene are SGHRS and YFSETQ. J gave up 5 bases and V 4 bases, and 4 bases lay outside the gene matches. This CDR3 spans 15 amino acids. Written as DNA, the CDR3 is TGCGCCAGCAGCACGGGGACTAGCGGGCACAATGAGCAGTTCTTC. Amino acids: CASSTGTSGHNEQFF.

The chain uses TRBV19 and TRBJ1-5, with 8 bases aligning to TRBD1. The junction had 9 bases not matched to a gene; V was cut back by 1 base and J by 1 base. Germline CDR1 LNHDA, CDR2 SQIVND (reference sequence). The CDR3 consists of 18 residues. CDR3 coding DNA: TGTGCCAGTAGTATAGCCGGACAGGGCAGTCCCAGCAATCAGCCCCAGCATTTT. Its translation: CASSIAGQGSPSNQPQHF. Filled out from reference TRBV19 and TRBJ1-5, the complete variable domain reads DGGITQSPKYLFRKEGQNVTLSCEQNLNHDAMYWYRQDPGQGLRLIYYSQIVNDFQKGDIAEGYSVSREKKESFPLTVTSAQKNPTAFYLCASSIAGQGSPSNQPQHFGDGTRLSIL.

This clone was observed a single time. The rearrangement joins TRBV29-1 to TRBJ1-1; tentative D call: TRBD1 (5 bases). Germline CDR1 and CDR2: SQVTM and ANQGSEA. With 3 bases removed from V and 0 bases from J, the gap between germline ends came to 11 bases. This CDR3 is 14 amino acids long. The CDR3 DNA sequence: TGCAGCGTTGAGCCCAGGGCCATGAACACTGAAGCTTTCTTT. Translated, it gives CSVEPRAMNTEAFF.

The chain employs TRBV11-3 and TRBJ2-3; unclear D gene. In germline, CDR1 is SGHNT, CDR2 YENEEA. The CDR3 has 15 residues. V was shortened by 1 base and J by 3 bases, with 11 bases between the two germline ends. As DNA, the CDR3 is TGTGCCAGCAGCTTAGGAGGCAGCCAGACAGATACGCAGTATTTT. This translates into CASSLGGSQTDTQYF.

The chain combines TRBV2 with TRBJ1-5; D is perhaps TRBD1 (5 bases). Per the germline V gene, CDR1 is SNHLY and CDR2 is FYNNEI. Trimming shortened V by 3 bases and J by 6 bases, and 15 bases separated the two germline ends. CDR3 length equals 15 residues. CDR3 sequence reads: CASSEMGGFGQPQHF. The CDR3 nucleotides are TGTGCCAGCAGTGAGATGGGGGGGTTCGGTCAGCCCCAGCATTTT.

The chain couples TRBV10-1 to TRBJ1-5; TRBD1 matches at 8 bases. Losses at the gene ends were 0 bases for V and 9 bases for J; bases not matched to a gene: 7. In germline, CDR1 is WNHNN, CDR2 SYGVQD (reference sequence). The CDR3 length is 15 residues. The DNA for the CDR3 is TGCGCCAGCAGTGAGTCGTGGACAGGGATTGCGCCCCAGCATTTT. It translates to CASSESWTGIAPQHF.

This clone was seen only once. The chain uses TRBV7-9 and TRBJ2-2; 13 positions match TRBD2. Looked up from germline, CDR1 is SEHNR and CDR2 is FQNEAQ (reference sequence). This CDR3 region has 17 residues. Trimming removed 4 bases from V and 5 bases from J; junction bases left unmatched: 7. CDR3 loop: CASSSGLAGAQTGELFF. The CDR3 DNA reads TGTGCCAGCAGCTCAGGACTAGCGGGAGCCCAAACCGGGGAGCTGTTTTTT.

This chain uses TRBV6-5 with TRBJ1-1; tentatively, D is TRBD1 (5 bases). CDR1 and CDR2 from the germline V gene are MNHEY and SVGAGI. V was cut by 2 bases and J by 5 bases, with 18 bases left in between. CDR3 length equals 16 residues. CDR3 sequence: CASSYRAGYERTEAFF. Here the CDR3 DNA reads TGTGCCAGCAGTTACCGGGCAGGGTACGAAAGGACTGAAGCTTTCTTT.

The genes are TRBV27 and TRBJ2-1; D unclear. The germline CDR1 and CDR2 sequences are MNHEY and SMNVEV (reference sequence). Trimming pared 4 bases from V and 0 bases from J, leaving 10 bases between. There are 15 residues in the CDR3. CDR3 protein: CASSSRPSSYNEQFF. The CDR3 DNA follows: TGTGCCAGCAGTTCCAGGCCGAGCTCCTACAATGAGCAGTTCTTC.

V is TRBV5-1 and J is TRBJ2-3; D perhaps matches TRBD2 (6 bases). Germline lookup yields CDR1 SGHRS and CDR2 YFSETQ. CDR3 length equals 16 residues. V lost 2 bases to trimming and J lost 1 base, with 14 bases between them. The CDR3 loop reads CASSFGSSVGTDTQYF. CDR3 DNA: TGCGCCAGCAGCTTCGGGTCTAGCGTGGGCACAGATACGCAGTATTTT.